Listed below are T cell receptor beta chains from one sample, sequenced in a study of CD8+CD57+ T cells in acquired aplastic anemia. TCRdb independently ran MiXCR on the reads; one entry per CDR3 protein. Of around 79,000 distinct CDR3 sequences listed, under 80% are singletons. Material for sequencing was sorted CD4+, CD8+, or CD8+CD57+ T cells (not recorded which) from PBMCs. The source is a human donor with aplastic anemia. Each CDR3 is given with its conserved first and last residue. A D gene is named only where the DNA matches it firmly. Only part of the rows carry a size: once, few, many, or a class if the clone is expanded.

D gene: TRBD2; clone size: many; V gene: TRBV5-5; J gene: TRBJ2-7; CDR3 DNA: TGTGCCAGCAGCTTGGGCCAGGGGACTAGCTCCTACGAGCAGTACTTC; CDR3 protein: CASSLGQGTSSYEQYF
D gene: NA; clone size: NA; V gene: TRBV9; J gene: TRBJ1-2; CDR3 DNA: TGTGCCAGCAGACGTACAGGGTTGTATGGCTACACCTTC; CDR3 protein: CASRRTGLYGYTF
D gene: NA; clone size: few; V gene: TRBV10-3; J gene: TRBJ1-6; CDR3 DNA: TGTGCCATCAGTGCTGGGGGAGAAAAGTCACCCCTCCACTTT; CDR3 protein: CAISAGGEKSPLHF
D gene: NA; clone size: NA; V gene: TRBV10-2; J gene: TRBJ2-7; CDR3 DNA: TGCGCCGCCACAAGAACAGGGCACGAGCAGTACTTC; CDR3 protein: CAATRTGHEQYF
D gene: NA; clone size: few; V gene: TRBV10-3; J gene: TRBJ2-5; CDR3 DNA: TGTGCCATCAGTGAGTCAGGTCTACCAGGTTGGGACCAGTACTTC; CDR3 protein: CAISESGLPGWDQYF
D gene: NA; clone size: NA; V gene: TRBV7-9; J gene: TRBJ2-7; CDR3 DNA: TGTGCCAGCAGCCAGGGGGGGGATGGGTACGAGCAGTACTTC; CDR3 protein: CASSQGGDGYEQYF
D gene: NA; clone size: NA; V gene: TRBV19; J gene: TRBJ2-7; CDR3 DNA: TGTGCCAGTAGTAAGCGGGTAGCGGAGACCTACGAGCAGTACTTC; CDR3 protein: CASSKRVAETYEQYF
D gene: NA; clone size: few; V gene: TRBV29-1; J gene: TRBJ2-1; CDR3 DNA: TGCAGCGTTCGGGTAGGAGGTGAGCAGTTCTTC; CDR3 protein: CSVRVGGEQFF
D gene: TRBD2; clone size: NA; V gene: TRBV20-1; J gene: TRBJ2-5; CDR3 DNA: TGCAGTGCTCTTGGACTAGCGGGGGAGGGGGAGACCCAGTACTTC; CDR3 protein: CSALGLAGEGETQYF
D gene: NA; clone size: NA; V gene: TRBV10-2; J gene: TRBJ2-1; CDR3 DNA: TGCGCCAGCAGTGAAATCGGTAGGATAGCCCCATCAAACAATGAGCAGTTCTTC; CDR3 protein: CASSEIGRIAPSNNEQFF
D gene: NA; clone size: NA; V gene: TRBV30; J gene: TRBJ2-3; CDR3 DNA: TGTGCCTGGAGTCCGCTATGGAACACAGATACGCAGTATTTT; CDR3 protein: CAWSPLWNTDTQYF
D gene: NA; clone size: many; V gene: TRBV5-5; J gene: TRBJ2-7; CDR3 DNA: TGTGCCAGCAGCTTGGAGGGCAGCTTATACGAGCAGTACTTC; CDR3 protein: CASSLEGSLYEQYF
D gene: NA; clone size: NA; V gene: TRBV29-1; J gene: TRBJ2-7; CDR3 DNA: TGCAGCGTTGAAGATGCGGTCTACGAGCAGTACTTC; CDR3 protein: CSVEDAVYEQYF
D gene: TRBD1; clone size: many; V gene: TRBV10-3; J gene: TRBJ2-4; CDR3 DNA: TGTGCCATCAGTGATGAGTGGACAGGGGAGAACATTCAGTACTTC; CDR3 protein: CAISDEWTGENIQYF
D gene: NA; clone size: NA; V gene: TRBV10-3; J gene: TRBJ1-5; CDR3 DNA: TGTGCCATCAGTGATCTGGCGGGGATCGCAAATCAGCCCCAGCATTTT; CDR3 protein: CAISDLAGIANQPQHF
D gene: TRBD2; clone size: NA; V gene: TRBV2; J gene: TRBJ2-4; CDR3 DNA: TGTGCCAGCAGTGGGCTAGCGGGAGGAGCGAACATTCAGTACTTC; CDR3 protein: CASSGLAGGANIQYF
D gene: NA; clone size: NA; V gene: TRBV29-1; J gene: TRBJ2-7; CDR3 DNA: TGCAGCGTGGGGGGTGGTCCCTCCAATTCCTACGAGCAGTACTTC; CDR3 protein: CSVGGGPSNSYEQYF
D gene: NA; clone size: NA; V gene: TRBV2; J gene: TRBJ1-4; CDR3 DNA: TGTGCCAGCAGTTTAGTAACAGGGTGGGAACTGTTTTTT; CDR3 protein: CASSLVTGWELFF
D gene: TRBD1; clone size: NA; V gene: TRBV24-1; J gene: TRBJ2-5; CDR3 DNA: TGTGCCACCGGTGATTTGAACAGGGGAGAGACCCAGTACTTC; CDR3 protein: CATGDLNRGETQYF
D gene: NA; clone size: NA; V gene: TRBV19; J gene: TRBJ1-5; CDR3 DNA: TGTGCCAGTAGTATAGGCTGGGGAAGCAATCAGCCCCAGCATTTT; CDR3 protein: CASSIGWGSNQPQHF
D gene: NA; clone size: NA; V gene: TRBV20-1; J gene: TRBJ2-7; CDR3 DNA: TGCAGTGCTAGAAAACGAGGGGAGCAGTACTTC; CDR3 protein: CSARKRGEQYF
D gene: NA; clone size: NA; V gene: TRBV29-1; J gene: TRBJ1-2; CDR3 DNA: TGCAGCGTTGAAGCTGGGGACCGACCCAGCTCTATCTATGGCTACACCTTC; CDR3 protein: CSVEAGDRPSSIYGYTF
D gene: NA; clone size: few; V gene: TRBV15; J gene: TRBJ2-1; CDR3 DNA: TGTGCCACCAGCCTCCGATCCTACAATGAGCAGTTCTTC; CDR3 protein: CATSLRSYNEQFF
D gene: TRBD2; clone size: NA; V gene: TRBV11-2; J gene: TRBJ2-1; CDR3 DNA: TGTGCCAGCAGCTTAGTCGGGGGAGGGGTCAATGAGCAGTTCTTC; CDR3 protein: CASSLVGGGVNEQFF
D gene: NA; clone size: NA; V gene: TRBV2; J gene: TRBJ2-7; CDR3 DNA: TGTGCCATCAGTGAGTCAATTCGGACCGCCTACGAGCAGTACTTC; CDR3 protein: CAISESIRTAYEQYF
D gene: NA; clone size: NA; V gene: TRBV14; J gene: TRBJ2-7; CDR3 DNA: TGTGCCACCAGTGAAACAGGGTTGGCCTACGAGCAGTACTTC; CDR3 protein: CATSETGLAYEQYF
D gene: NA; clone size: NA; V gene: TRBV2; J gene: TRBJ1-2; CDR3 DNA: TGTGCCAGCATGGACGGTGGCTACACCTTC; CDR3 protein: CASMDGGYTF
D gene: NA; clone size: NA; V gene: TRBV7-3; J gene: TRBJ2-1; CDR3 DNA: TGTGCCAGCAGCCCCTCGTCGGTCGGGGATGAGCAGTTCTTC; CDR3 protein: CASSPSSVGDEQFF
D gene: TRBD1; clone size: NA; V gene: TRBV6-4; J gene: TRBJ2-2; CDR3 DNA: TGTGCCAGCAGTGACCCGGGACAGGGGAACACCGGGGAGCTGTTTTTT; CDR3 protein: CASSDPGQGNTGELFF
D gene: NA; clone size: NA; V gene: TRBV7-4; J gene: TRBJ2-3; CDR3 DNA: TGTGCCAGCAGCTTAGCAACGACATCCACGCAGTATTTT; CDR3 protein: CASSLATTSTQYF
D gene: NA; clone size: NA; V gene: TRBV20-1; J gene: TRBJ1-2; CDR3 DNA: TGCAGTGCTAGGGGTTATCGGGGAGATGACTATGGCTACACCTTC; CDR3 protein: CSARGYRGDDYGYTF
D gene: NA; clone size: many; V gene: TRBV7-9; J gene: TRBJ1-1; CDR3 DNA: TGTGCCAGCAGCTCCTCGGAACACTTGAACACTGAAGCTTTCTTT; CDR3 protein: CASSSSEHLNTEAFF
D gene: TRBD2; clone size: few; V gene: TRBV30; J gene: TRBJ2-1; CDR3 DNA: TGTGCCTGGAGTCGTCTAGCGGGGGCGTACAATGAGCAGTTCTTC; CDR3 protein: CAWSRLAGAYNEQFF
D gene: TRBD1; clone size: few; V gene: TRBV24-1; J gene: TRBJ2-1; CDR3 DNA: TGTGCCACCAGGGCAGGGGGTAACTATGAGCAGTTCTTC; CDR3 protein: CATRAGGNYEQFF
D gene: NA; clone size: NA; V gene: TRBV15; J gene: TRBJ1-6; CDR3 DNA: TGTGCCACCAGCAGAACGGGACTGAAGGATTCACCCCTCCACTTT; CDR3 protein: CATSRTGLKDSPLHF
D gene: NA; clone size: NA; V gene: TRBV6-2/TRBV6-3; J gene: TRBJ1-5; CDR3 DNA: TGTGCCACCGAAAGATCCTCGCCCCAGCATTTT; CDR3 protein: CATERSSPQHF
D gene: NA; clone size: NA; V gene: TRBV15; J gene: TRBJ1-4; CDR3 DNA: TGTGCCACCAGCAGAGATAGACTTACTAATGAAAAACTGTTTTTT; CDR3 protein: CATSRDRLTNEKLFF
D gene: TRBD1; clone size: NA; V gene: TRBV24-1; J gene: TRBJ2-5; CDR3 DNA: TGTGCCACCAGTGATTCACCAGGGGGCGTAGGTGGAGAGACCCAGTACTTC; CDR3 protein: CATSDSPGGVGGETQYF
D gene: NA; clone size: NA; V gene: TRBV29-1; J gene: TRBJ2-5; CDR3 DNA: TGCAGCGTTGAGAGGGGGTGGGAGACCCAGTACTTC; CDR3 protein: CSVERGWETQYF
D gene: TRBD2; clone size: NA; V gene: TRBV11-1; J gene: TRBJ2-1; CDR3 DNA: TGTGCCAGCAGCCGAGGACTAGCGGGACGACGGCATGATGAGCAGTTCTTC; CDR3 protein: CASSRGLAGRRHDEQFF
D gene: NA; clone size: NA; V gene: TRBV25-1; J gene: TRBJ1-5; CDR3 DNA: TGTGCCAGCAGTGGGGCAGGGCGAGGCAATCAGCCCCAGCATTTT; CDR3 protein: CASSGAGRGNQPQHF
D gene: TRBD1; clone size: few; V gene: TRBV19; J gene: TRBJ1-5; CDR3 DNA: TGTGCCAGTAATTGGGGACAGGGGACGGGTCAGCCCCAGCATTTT; CDR3 protein: CASNWGQGTGQPQHF
D gene: TRBD1; clone size: NA; V gene: TRBV9; J gene: TRBJ2-5; CDR3 DNA: TGTGCCAGCAGCTTGGGACAGGTGGGGGAGACCCAGTACTTC; CDR3 protein: CASSLGQVGETQYF
D gene: NA; clone size: few; V gene: TRBV7-8; J gene: TRBJ1-2; CDR3 DNA: TGTGCCAGCAGCTTAGGAGGGATGGATGGCTACACCTTC; CDR3 protein: CASSLGGMDGYTF
D gene: NA; clone size: NA; V gene: TRBV2; J gene: TRBJ2-5; CDR3 DNA: TGTGCCAGCAAGGAATTTCCTTACCAAGAGACCCAGTACTTC; CDR3 protein: CASKEFPYQETQYF
D gene: TRBD1; clone size: NA; V gene: TRBV10-3; J gene: TRBJ1-6; CDR3 DNA: TGTGCCATCAGTGAGTCGTCCAGGGGGGTTTCACCCCTCCACTTT; CDR3 protein: CAISESSRGVSPLHF
D gene: NA; clone size: NA; V gene: TRBV29-1; J gene: TRBJ1-1; CDR3 DNA: TGCAGCGCCACCGGGAAGCCCTCGAACACTGAAGCTTTCTTT; CDR3 protein: CSATGKPSNTEAFF
D gene: TRBD1; clone size: few; V gene: TRBV20-1; J gene: TRBJ2-7; CDR3 DNA: TGCAGTGCTCATTTCGGGACAGGCCCCTACGAGCAGTACTTC; CDR3 protein: CSAHFGTGPYEQYF
D gene: NA; clone size: NA; V gene: TRBV15; J gene: TRBJ2-7; CDR3 DNA: TGTGCCACCAGCACTTTAGTCGGGGGCTACGAGCAGTACTTC; CDR3 protein: CATSTLVGGYEQYF
D gene: TRBD1; clone size: once; V gene: TRBV11-1; J gene: TRBJ1-1; CDR3 DNA: TGTGCCAGCAGCCCAAAACTGCCGACAGGGATGAACACTGAAGCTTTCTTT; CDR3 protein: CASSPKLPTGMNTEAFF
D gene: TRBD1; clone size: NA; V gene: TRBV11-2; J gene: TRBJ2-2; CDR3 DNA: TGTGCCAGCAGCTTGACAGGGGGACAGTCGGCCGGGGAGCTGTTTTTT; CDR3 protein: CASSLTGGQSAGELFF